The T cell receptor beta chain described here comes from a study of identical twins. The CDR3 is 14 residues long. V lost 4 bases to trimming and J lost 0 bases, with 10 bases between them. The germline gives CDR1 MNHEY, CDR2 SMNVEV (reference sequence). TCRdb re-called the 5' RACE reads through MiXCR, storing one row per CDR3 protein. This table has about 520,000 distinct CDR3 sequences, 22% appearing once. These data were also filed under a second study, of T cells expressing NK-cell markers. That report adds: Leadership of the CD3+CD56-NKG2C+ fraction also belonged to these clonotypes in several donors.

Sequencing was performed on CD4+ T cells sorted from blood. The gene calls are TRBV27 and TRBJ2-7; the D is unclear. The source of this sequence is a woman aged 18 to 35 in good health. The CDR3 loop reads CASSSLRSSYEQYF. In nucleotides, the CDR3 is TGTGCCAGCAGTTCGTTGCGAAGCTCCTACGAGCAGTACTTC.